The TCR beta chain described here comes from a study of blood T cells in healthy people across ages (dated by TCRdb to the mid-2010s). Study-level background: In model experiments, template switching captured about one uniquely barcoded TCR beta cDNA molecule for every two T cells. For two donors (one aged 18 to 30 and one aged 80 or older), the study analyzed two additional independent replicas of 1 million unique cDNA reads from the same blood draw. To avoid experimental bias, donors of different ages were distributed randomly across sequencing lanes. The donors were divided into four age groups: young (average around 16 years), middle-aged (over 35), aged (approximately 64) and long-lived (about 84). Age-related changes in TCR beta repertoire diversity were measured in the study by deep sequencing normalized with unique cDNA molecular identifiers.

Receptor amplification or capture employed 5' RACE. Sequenced using an Illumina HiSeq 2500. A second PCR of about 7 to 12 cycles was run with a J-beta primer mix and a sample-barcoded 5' primer. Each TCR beta cDNA molecule received a unique molecular identifier from a template-switch 5' adaptor carrying 12 random nucleotides. At least 3 million CDR3-containing paired-end reads were obtained from each sample. First-strand cDNA was synthesized from all RNA with the Mint cDNA synthesis kit, primed by a TRBC-specific oligonucleotide. After uracil-DNA glycosylase treatment, a first 18-cycle PCR used universal primers M1SS and BC2_uni_R on all cDNA. On the study's bioinformatics: For normalization, 1 million high-quality reads, each with a distinct molecular identifier, were randomly selected from each sample. Instead of being binned into consensus sequences, reads with shared molecular identifiers were discarded. MiTCR, with a Q25 quality threshold and the strictest error-elimination algorithm, was used for CDR3 identification, clonotype clustering and error correction. Lower-bound total TCR beta diversity was estimated with a nonparametric unseen species model using Euler transformation. The public reads were reanalyzed by TCRdb: fastp trimming at Q25, MiXCR alignment, in-frame beta chains only. Each entry is one CDR3 protein sequence, shown with its most common DNA and genes. TCRdb's processing, not the authors', yielded these V and J calls. This sample comprises around 1.5 million distinct CDR3 sequences, approximately 60% of them detected only once. The ten largest clones capture approximately 7% of the sample.

The paper's findings and limits, for the study overall: Observed TCR beta diversity per million T cells fell roughly linearly with age, and a significant reduction was already apparent by age about 43. The long-lived group showed more naive CD4+ T cells, fewer expanded clones and increased TCR diversity than the aged group, suggesting age selection. Because the CMV infection status of the donors was unknown, age-related changes in expanded clonotypes may potentially have been confounded. Because profiling used bulk unsorted PBMCs, naive and antigen-experienced compartments could not be compared conclusively. Estimates of total diversity based on one million sequenced T cells were regarded as lower bounds and as underestimates. Observed TCR beta diversity correlated strongly with the percentage of naive T cells measured by flow cytometry.

V was cut back by 6 bases and J by 6 bases, leaving a gap of 12 bases between them. Measured from the cysteine to the phenylalanine, the CDR3 is 13 residues long. Only the CDR3 DNA stays, 39 bases, in frame from base 1. In the germline V gene (reference sequence), CDR1 corresponds to PRHDT and CDR2 to FYEKMQ. Donors were around 37 systemically healthy Caucasian individuals from Russia aged 6 to 90 years. Each donor gave about 9.7 milliliters of peripheral blood, drawn into EDTA-treated Vacutainer tubes. Ficoll-Paque density-gradient centrifugation was used to isolate PBMCs, with at least 6 million obtained per sample. Total RNA, at least 6 micrograms per sample, was extracted from PBMCs with Trizol reagent. The percentages of naive CD45RAhigh/CD27high T cells were determined by flow cytometry on a PBMC aliquot from every donor. This clonotype turned up a few times. Its cognate antigen has yet to be identified. Base quality data are lacking; no much larger clone is found one base away.

The chain is made from TRBV13 and TRBJ2-1, with a tentative D gene TRBD2 over 6 matching bases. The sequence came from a man between 18 and 35 years old in good health. The sequenced material came from blood. The sequenced DNA is TGTGCCAGCAGATTTAGTAGCGGCAATGAGCAGTTCTTC. It translates to CASRFSSGNEQFF. The variable domain in full, with residues beyond the CDR3 obtained from the reference TRBV13 and TRBJ2-1 genes, is AAGVIQSPRHLIKEKRETATLKCYPIPRHDTVYWYQQGPGQDPQFLISFYEKMQSDKGSIPDRFSAQQFSDYHSELNMSSLELGDSALYFCASRFSSGNEQFFGPGTRLTVL.